These 23 T cell receptor beta chains share one sample of origin, sequenced in a study of blood T cell repertoires in COVID-19. The repertoire was sequenced with immunoSEQ multiplex PCR; TCRdb's copy has only in-frame clones and lacks some. This table holds approximately 90,000 clones, approximately 80% found once. Specimen: peripheral blood. The receptors derive from a man between 60 and 70 years old with acute or convalescent COVID-19.

A note on this clone: A read error is possible here, since a much larger clone lies one base away. The gene calls are TRBV29-1 and TRBJ1-2; D is possibly TRBD1 (5 bases). Germline V gene lookup returns CDR1 SQVTM and CDR2 ANQGSEA. V shed 8 bases and J shed 0 bases, with 19 bases lying between them. This CDR3 is built from 15 residues. The CDR3 here is CSIQGGGGTNYGYTF. CDR3 in DNA: TGCAGCATTCAGGGAGGAGGCGGTACTAACTATGGCTACACCTTC.

V usage is TRBV6-5 and J usage is TRBJ1-5, with 8 bases fitting TRBD1. The CDR3 has 15 residues. With 2 bases clipped from V and 3 bases from J, the junction kept 3 bases outside the gene matches. Germline V gene data show CDR1 as MNHEY and CDR2 as SVGAGI. In nucleotides, the CDR3 is TGTGCCAGCAGTTACAGGGGACAGGACAATCAGCCCCAGCATTTT. The encoded protein is CASSYRGQDNQPQHF.

This clone was recorded a few times. The V and J genes are TRBV7-2 and TRBJ2-4; weak D call: TRBD2 (6 bases). In germline, CDR1 is SGHTA, CDR2 FQGNSA. The CDR3 contains 16 residues. Trimming cost V 6 bases and J 0 bases, with 15 bases left between them. In DNA, the CDR3 is TGTGCCAGCAGTGGGGGGTACATTCTAGCCAAAAACATTCAGTACTTC. The encoded protein is CASSGGYILAKNIQYF.

This chain uses TRBV7-2 with TRBJ1-5; 7 bases align to TRBD1. The CDR3 runs to 16 residues. V gave up 5 bases and J gave up 2 bases; unmatched junction bases: 9. CDR1 is SGHTA, CDR2 FQGNSA, per germline. The CDR3 sequence is CASSLRGEQGNQPQHF. In nucleotides, the CDR3 is TGTGCCAGCAGCCTCAGGGGGGAACAGGGCAATCAGCCCCAGCATTTT. Supplemented by reference TRBV7-2 and TRBJ1-5, the full variable domain reads GAGVSQSPSNKVTEKGKDVELRCDPISGHTALYWYRQSLGQGLEFLIYFQGNSAPDKSGLPSDRFSAERTGGSVSTLTIQRTQQEDSAVYLCASSLRGEQGNQPQHFGDGTRLSIL.

The chain has TRBV11-2 and TRBJ2-3; maybe TRBD2 (6 bases). The V and J ends lost 4 bases and 1 base respectively, with 12 bases between them. Per the germline V gene, CDR1 is SGHAT and CDR2 is FQNNGV. The CDR3 sequence is 15 residues long. The CDR3 DNA sequence: TGTGCCAGCAGCTCCGGGACTTTCCGCACAGATACGCAGTATTTT. Protein sequence: CASSSGTFRTDTQYF. Based on the CDR3 plus reference TRBV11-2 and TRBJ2-3, the full variable domain is EAGVAQSPRYKIIEKRQSVAFWCNPISGHATLYWYQQILGQGPKLLIQFQNNGVVDDSQLPKDRFSAERLKGVDSTLKIQPAKLEDSAVYLCASSSGTFRTDTQYFGPGTRLTVL.

CDR3 sequence: CASRGRRQGLAGANVLTF. CDR3 DNA: TGTGCCAGCAGGGGGAGGAGACAGGGGCTTGCTGGGGCCAACGTCCTGACTTTC. The V and J genes are TRBV13 and TRBJ2-6; 8 bases are shared with TRBD1. V lost 6 bases and J lost 2; bases outside the gene matches: 12. This CDR3 spans 18 amino acids. CDR1 is PRHDT, CDR2 FYEKMQ, per germline (reference sequence). The full variable domain, its missing parts supplied by reference TRBV13 and TRBJ2-6, is AAGVIQSPRHLIKEKRETATLKCYPIPRHDTVYWYQQGPGQDPQFLISFYEKMQSDKGSIPDRFSAQQFSDYHSELNMSSLELGDSALYFCASRGRRQGLAGANVLTFGAGSRLTVL.

The chain employs TRBV5-1 and TRBJ1-1; D unresolved. This CDR3 comprises 16 residues. The V gene lost 1 base and the J gene lost 1 base, with 14 bases spanning the gap. Germline values: CDR1 SGHRS, CDR2 YFSETQ. For the CDR3, the DNA is TGCGCCAGCAGCTTGACCCCGAGAGGGAAGAACACTGAAGCTTTCTTT. The encoded protein is CASSLTPRGKNTEAFF.

V is TRBV5-6 and J is TRBJ1-6; 12 nucleotides match TRBD1. This CDR3 spans 15 amino acids. Trimming removed 4 bases from V and 10 bases from J; junction bases left unmatched: 6. In germline, CDR1 is SGHDT, CDR2 YYEEEE. In DNA form, the CDR3 reads TGTGCCAGCAGCGGGGGGACAGGGGGCCACTCACCCCTCCACTTT. This gives the protein CASSGGTGGHSPLHF.

The chain recombines TRBV6-5 with TRBJ1-5, with D possibly TRBD1 on 6 matching bases. Trimming shortened V by 0 bases and J by 2 bases, and 11 bases separated the two germline ends. CDR3 length: 16 amino acids. CDR1 MNHEY and CDR2 SVGAGI come from the germline V gene. Written as DNA, the CDR3 is TGTGCCAGCAGTTACTCGTGGCAGGGGCGCAATCAGCCCCAGCATTTT. Encoded protein: CASSYSWQGRNQPQHF.

The J gene is TRBJ2-1, the V gene TRBV19, with 9 bases identical to TRBD2. This CDR3 contains 17 residues. Trimming took 3 bases from V and 5 from J; bases not matched to a gene: 11. Germline assignment: CDR1 LNHDA and CDR2 SQIVND (reference sequence). The chain's CDR3 is CASSILPLAGVDNEQFF. CDR3 bases: TGTGCCAGTAGTATTCTCCCTTTAGCGGGGGTCGACAATGAGCAGTTCTTC.

The rearrangement links TRBV24-1 to TRBJ2-7, with D hard to call. Germline CDR1 is KGHDR and CDR2 is SFDVKD. The CDR3 sequence is 13 residues long. V shed 4 bases and J shed 4 bases, with 10 bases lying between them. CDR3 in amino acids: CATSESRSYEQYV. The CDR3 region has the DNA TGTGCCACCAGTGAGTCTAGAAGTTACGAGCAGTACGTC.

V is TRBV7-8 and J is TRBJ1-4; D is perhaps TRBD1 (6 bases). The CDR3 consists of 16 residues. Germline loops: CDR1 SGHVS, CDR2 FQNEAQ. Trimming stripped 5 bases from V and 4 bases from J, with 17 bases between. Here the CDR3 DNA reads TGTGCCAGCAGCCGGGAAGGGTCCAGGGGTAATGAAAAACTGTTTTTT. Translating gives CASSREGSRGNEKLFF.

J is TRBJ2-5 and V is TRBV6-6; no reliable D call. The germline V gene encodes CDR1 MNHNY and CDR2 SVGAGI (reference sequence). CDR3 length: 14 residues. Deletions cut 5 bases from V and 1 base from J, with 11 bases between. CDR3: CASSLSGSQETQYF. As DNA, the CDR3 is TGTGCCAGCAGTCTCTCCGGGTCCCAAGAGACCCAGTACTTC.

This chain connects TRBV6-5 to TRBJ2-3; D remains unclear. CDR1 MNHEY and CDR2 SVGAGI come from the germline V gene. This CDR3 has 12 amino acids. V gave up 8 bases and J gave up 3 bases, with 9 bases separating them. The CDR3 is CASGRRTDTQYF. CDR3 DNA: TGTGCCAGCGGTCGGAGAACAGATACGCAGTATTTT.

V gene TRBV7-8 combines with J gene TRBJ2-1; 10 bases fit TRBD1. This CDR3 region has 15 residues. Per the germline V gene, CDR1 is SGHVS and CDR2 is FQNEAQ. The V segment lost 5 bases and the J segment 3 bases; nucleotides outside the gene matches: 4. CDR3 DNA sequence: TGTGCCAGCAGCACTAGGACAGGGGGCTACAATGAGCAGTTCTTC. Residues: CASSTRTGGYNEQFF.

For this clone: At one of its ends the junction is not consistent with the germline gene, which may arise from a read error. The gene calls are TRBV7-7 and TRBJ2-2; 11 nucleotides align to TRBD2. Germline CDR1 and CDR2: SSHAT and FNYEAQ (reference sequence). The CDR3 spans 13 residues. CDR3 residues: CASRLAGTGELFF. The CDR3 DNA sequence: TGTGCTAGCAGACTAGCGGGGACCGGGGAGCTGTTTTTT.

V and J are TRBV7-2 and TRBJ1-2; the match to TRBD1 covers 12 bases. Germline lookup yields CDR1 SGHTA and CDR2 FQGNSA. J lost 4 bases, V lost 4 bases, and 1 base had no gene match. The CDR3 extends over 14 amino acids. The DNA of the CDR3 is TGTGCCAGCAGCTCGGGACAGGGGGCCTATGGCTACACCTTC. Translation: CASSSGQGAYGYTF.

The chain couples TRBV11-2 to TRBJ1-1; maybe TRBD1 (6 bases). Germline CDR1 is SGHAT and CDR2 is FQNNGV. The CDR3 has 17 residues. V lost 5 bases and J lost 0, with 19 bases in between. The DNA of the CDR3 is TGTGCCAGCAGCCCCATACGGGACATTTACGTGAACACTGAAGCTTTCTTT. It yields the protein CASSPIRDIYVNTEAFF.

The genes are TRBV2 and TRBJ1-1; possibly TRBD1 for D (5 bases). CDR1 is SNHLY and CDR2 is FYNNEI in the germline V gene. CDR3 length equals 14 residues. V was pared by 6 bases and J by 11 bases, with 22 bases between. The CDR3 region is CASSELRALPGAFF. The CDR3 bases are TGTGCCAGCAGCGAACTCCGGGCCCTTCCAGGGGCTTTCTTT.

The chain has TRBV6-5 and TRBJ1-5; D perhaps matches TRBD1 (5 bases). The CDR3 covers 13 residues. The V gene lost 7 bases and the J gene lost 1 base, with 8 bases spanning the gap. Germline loops: CDR1 MNHEY, CDR2 SVGAGI. DNA of the CDR3: TGTGCCAGCACAGGGTGGAGCAATCAGCCCCAGCATTTT. Its translation is CASTGWSNQPQHF.

The V gene is TRBV6-5, the J gene TRBJ2-3; no clear D. Trimming took 6 bases from V and 1 from J, leaving 8 bases between them. Germline V gene lookup returns CDR1 MNHEY and CDR2 SVGAGI. This CDR3 contains 13 residues. CDR3 protein: CASRYPGTDTQYF. For the CDR3, the DNA is TGTGCCAGCAGATACCCCGGCACAGATACGCAGTATTTT.

The V gene is TRBV6-6, the J gene TRBJ1-2; 12 nucleotides match TRBD1. Germline values: CDR1 MNHNY, CDR2 SVGAGI (reference sequence). The CDR3 contains 16 residues. With V trimmed by 2 bases and J by 7 bases, 8 bases remained unmatched. The DNA for the CDR3 is TGTGCCAGCAGTTACACGGGGGACAGGGGGCGAACTGGCTACACCTTC. Its translation is CASSYTGDRGRTGYTF.

The chain uses TRBV7-2 and TRBJ2-2; 7 bases are a match to TRBD1. Trimming took 1 base from V and 0 from J; bases not matched to a gene: 2. In germline, CDR1 is SGHTA, CDR2 FQGNSA. CDR3 size: 16 residues. The DNA for the CDR3 is TGTGCCAGCAGCTTAGAAGGGGGCGCGAACACCGGGGAGCTGTTTTTT. Residues: CASSLEGGANTGELFF. Using reference TRBV7-2 and TRBJ2-2 for the parts outside the CDR3, the full variable domain is GAGVSQSPSNKVTEKGKDVELRCDPISGHTALYWYRQSLGQGLEFLIYFQGNSAPDKSGLPSDRFSAERTGGSVSTLTIQRTQQEDSAVYLCASSLEGGANTGELFFGEGSRLTVL.